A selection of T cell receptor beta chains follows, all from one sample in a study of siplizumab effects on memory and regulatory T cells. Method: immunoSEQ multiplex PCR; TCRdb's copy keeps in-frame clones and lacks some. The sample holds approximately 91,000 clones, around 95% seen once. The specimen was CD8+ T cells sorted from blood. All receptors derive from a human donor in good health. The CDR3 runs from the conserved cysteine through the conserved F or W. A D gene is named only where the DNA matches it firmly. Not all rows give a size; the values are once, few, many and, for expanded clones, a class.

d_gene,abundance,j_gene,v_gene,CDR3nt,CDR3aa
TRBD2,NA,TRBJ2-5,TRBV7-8,TGTGCCAGCAGCTTACTAGCGGGAGGCGGGGAGACCCAGTACTTC,CASSLLAGGGETQYF
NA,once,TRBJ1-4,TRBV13,TGTGCCAGCAGCTTAGGGCCTAGGGGAGAAAAACTGTTTTTT,CASSLGPRGEKLFF
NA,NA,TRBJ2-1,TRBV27,TGTGCCAGCAGCCCCGATGGAAACAATGAGCAGTTCTTC,CASSPDGNNEQFF
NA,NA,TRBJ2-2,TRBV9,TGTGCCAGCAGCCATGTCCCCGGGGAGCTGTTTTTT,CASSHVPGELFF
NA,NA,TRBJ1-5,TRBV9,TGTGCCAGCAGCCCCGGGGGGGGGAGCAATCAGCCCCAGCATTTT,CASSPGGGSNQPQHF
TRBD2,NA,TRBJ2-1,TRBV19,TGTGCCAGTAGTATCTGGACTAGCAGCTCCTACAATGAGCAGTTCTTC,CASSIWTSSSYNEQFF
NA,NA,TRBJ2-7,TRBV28,TGTGCCAGCGGGAGAGGTCTCGAGCAGTACTTC,CASGRGLEQYF
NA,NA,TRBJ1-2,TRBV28,TGTGCCAGCAGCCCTCGACAGTATGGCTACACCTTC,CASSPRQYGYTF
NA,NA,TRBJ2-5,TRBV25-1,TGTGCCAGCAGTGAAGCGAGAGCCCAGTACTTC,CASSEARAQYF
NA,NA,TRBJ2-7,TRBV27,TGTGCCAGCAGTCCTTCCTTAGCGGCAAGCTCCTACGAGCAGTACTTC,CASSPSLAASSYEQYF
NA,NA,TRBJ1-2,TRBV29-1,TGCAGCGTTGAAACGGGGTATGGGGATGGCTACACCTTC,CSVETGYGDGYTF
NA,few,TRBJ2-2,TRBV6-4,TGTGCCAGCAGACCCGCGGCTAGTCTTTCTGGGGAGCTGTTTTTT,CASRPAASLSGELFF
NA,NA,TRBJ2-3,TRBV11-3,TGTGCCAGCAGCCTGGGGGGTGGTACGCAGTATTTT,CASSLGGGTQYF
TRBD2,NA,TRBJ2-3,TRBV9,TGTGCCAGCAGCGTAGAGGGTAGCGGGAGCGCAGATACGCAGTATTTT,CASSVEGSGSADTQYF
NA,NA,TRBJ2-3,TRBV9,TGTGCCAGCAGCCAAGGGACTCTCACAGATACGCAGTATTTT,CASSQGTLTDTQYF
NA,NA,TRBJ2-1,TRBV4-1,TGCGCCAGCAGCCAAGACAGGGTTACCTACAATGAGCAGTTCTTC,CASSQDRVTYNEQFF
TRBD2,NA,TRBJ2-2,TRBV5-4,TGTGCCTGGGGAGGGACCGGGGAGCTGTTTTTT,CAWGGTGELFF
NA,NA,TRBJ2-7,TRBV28,TGTGCCAGCAGTTTCCCCCTCCTGAACGAGCAGTACTTC,CASSFPLLNEQYF
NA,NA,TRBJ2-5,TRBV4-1,TGCGCCAGCAGCCGAGGACGGATCCAAGAGACCCAGTACTTC,CASSRGRIQETQYF
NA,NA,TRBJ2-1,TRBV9,TGTGCCAGCAGCGCAACTAGAAGCCCCAGCTCCTACAATGAGCAGTTCTTC,CASSATRSPSSYNEQFF
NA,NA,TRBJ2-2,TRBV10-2,TGCGCCAGCAGTGAGTCGGGGACACCGAACACCGGGGAGCTGTTTTTT,CASSESGTPNTGELFF
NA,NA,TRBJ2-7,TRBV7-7,TGTGCTAGCAGCTTAATCGGGTCCTACGAGCAGTACTTC,CASSLIGSYEQYF
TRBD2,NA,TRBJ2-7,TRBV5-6,TGTGCCAGCAGCTTGGCTAGCGGAGTTTACGAGCAGTACTTC,CASSLASGVYEQYF
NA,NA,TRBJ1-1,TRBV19,TGTGCCAGTAACCGGGGGGAGGGGAACACTGAAGCTTTCTTT,CASNRGEGNTEAFF
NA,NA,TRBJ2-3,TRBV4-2,TGTGCCAGCAGCCCCATTTGGGGGGAGGTTGGCACAGATACGCAGTATTTT,CASSPIWGEVGTDTQYF
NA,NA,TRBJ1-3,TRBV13,TGTGCCAGCAGCTTAGGATCGGGGACTGGAAACACCATATATTTT,CASSLGSGTGNTIYF
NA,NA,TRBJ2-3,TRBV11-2,TGTGCCAGCAGCTTATATTTTAGCGCCCTAAGCACAGATACGCAGTATTTT,CASSLYFSALSTDTQYF
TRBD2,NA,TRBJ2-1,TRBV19,TGTGCCACCCGGGATCCTACTAGCGGGAGTTTCAATGAGCAGTTCTTC,CATRDPTSGSFNEQFF
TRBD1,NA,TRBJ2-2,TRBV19,TGTGCCAGTAGTATAGGACAGGGGGTTTACGGGGAGCTGTTTTTT,CASSIGQGVYGELFF
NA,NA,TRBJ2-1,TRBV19,TGTGCCAGTAGTCTCTATCGACGGGCGGGAATCTACAATGAGCAGTTCTTC,CASSLYRRAGIYNEQFF
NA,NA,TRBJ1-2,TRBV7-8,TGTGCCAGCAGCTTAGCATGGGGGGCGCCTAACTATGGCTACACCTTC,CASSLAWGAPNYGYTF
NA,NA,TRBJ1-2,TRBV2,TGTGCCGGACGAGGGTCCTCCCAACCTCTTAACTATGGCTACACCTTC,CAGRGSSQPLNYGYTF
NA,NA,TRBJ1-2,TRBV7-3,TGTGCCAGCAACAACTTAAACCACGCTTATAACTATGGCTACACCTTC,CASNNLNHAYNYGYTF
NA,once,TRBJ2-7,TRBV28,TGTGCCAGCAGTTTGGAACTAGTCGGGGACGAGCAGTACTTC,CASSLELVGDEQYF
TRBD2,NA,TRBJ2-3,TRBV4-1,TGCGCCAGCAGCCAAGTCCCGCCGACTAGCGACAGCACAGATACGCAGTATTTT,CASSQVPPTSDSTDTQYF
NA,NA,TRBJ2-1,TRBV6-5,TGTGCCAGCAGTTACGGGTCGAGCAATGAGCAGTTCTTC,CASSYGSSNEQFF
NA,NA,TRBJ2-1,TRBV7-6,TGTGCCAGCAGCTTAGTGGGCCAACTGCAGGCAGCCGGGTATTACAATGAGCAGTTCTTC,CASSLVGQLQAAGYYNEQFF
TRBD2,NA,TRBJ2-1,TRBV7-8,TGTGCCAGCAGCTTGGAGCGGGATGGGGCGTACAATGAGCAGTTCTTC,CASSLERDGAYNEQFF
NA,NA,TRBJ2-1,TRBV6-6,TGTGCCAGCAGTTACCAGGGAGAGAATGAGCAGTTCTTC,CASSYQGENEQFF
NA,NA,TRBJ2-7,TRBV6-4,TGTGCCAGCAGTGACCCGGGGGCAGAGACCTACGAGCAGTACTTC,CASSDPGAETYEQYF
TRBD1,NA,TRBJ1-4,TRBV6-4,TGTGCCAAAACCCTGGGACAGGGTAATGAAAAACTGTTTTTT,CAKTLGQGNEKLFF